The 29 T cell receptor beta chains below all came from one sample that was sequenced in a study of tumor-infiltrating lymphocytes in primary liver carcinoma. The authors made TCR beta cDNA from around 500 ng total RNA with a constant-region primer. It was through three nested multiplex PCR rounds of slightly modified ARM-PCR that TCR beta libraries arose. Forward primers for TRBV1-TRBV30 and a C-beta reverse primer served the first two PCR rounds, at around 9 cycles each. Each CDR3 protein is one row after TCRdb ran MiXCR on the multiplex PCR reads. This repertoire shows some 120,000 distinct CDR3 sequences, 64% found once; its top ten account for approximately 8%. Both RNA and DNA were isolated together from approximately 20-30 mg of bulk tissue that had not been sorted. Specimen: liver tumor tissue from sampling region 3. Subset noted: tumor region T3, left-lateral pole. All receptors come from a woman in her fifties or sixties with primary liver carcinoma and hepatitis B virus infection.

This clonotype showed up many times. The chain combines TRBV12-3 or TRBV12-4 with TRBJ2-2; D is uncertain. CDR3 size: 13 residues. Trimming removed 5 bases at V and 4 bases at J, with 8 bases between. CDR3 protein: CASSIITTGELFF. Here the CDR3 DNA reads TGTGCCAGCAGTATCATTACCACCGGGGAGCTGTTTTTT.

The sample holds a few counts of this clonotype. A much larger clonotype is one base distant, so this may be a read error. The chain is built from TRBV4-2 and TRBJ1-5; TRBD1 agrees at 8 bases. Germline V lookup: CDR1 LGHNA, CDR2 YNFKEQ. The CDR3 totals 16 residues. V gave up 1 base and J gave up 11 bases; unmatched junction bases: 13. The CDR3 is CASSQVARTGLESQHF. DNA of the CDR3: TGTGCCAGCAGCCAAGTTGCCAGGACAGGGTTAGAGTCCCAGCATTTT.

A remark on this clonotype: A much larger clone lies one base from this, so it may be a read error. The V gene is TRBV12-3 or TRBV12-4, the J gene TRBJ2-1; the match to TRBD2 covers 12 bases. The V gene end was trimmed by 1 base and the J gene end by 4 bases; junction bases not matched to a gene: 5. The CDR3 sequence is 17 residues long. This CDR3 reads CASSLGGTSGLYNEQFF. The CDR3 bases are TGTGCCAGCAGTTTAGGTGGGACTAGCGGGTTATACAATGAGCAGTTCTTC.

This clonotype occurred a few times. V is TRBV28 and J is TRBJ2-3; the D is unclear. V was clipped by 5 bases and J by 1 base, with 16 bases between them. CDR3 length: 16 amino acids. In germline, CDR1 is MDHEN, CDR2 SYDVKM. CDR3 sequence: CASSPSAYRGTDTQYF. The CDR3 DNA follows: TGTGCCAGCAGTCCCTCGGCTTATCGGGGCACAGATACGCAGTATTTT.

Details on this clonotype: A much larger clonotype is one base distant, so this may be a read error. The rearrangement joins TRBV4-1 to TRBJ2-7; 9 positions agree with TRBD2. The CDR3 spans 19 residues. Germline-derived CDR1 and CDR2 are MGHRA and YSYEKL. The CDR3 DNA is TGCGCCAGCAACCAAGAAGAGGATAGCGGGAGCCGCCGCTCCTACGAGCAGTACTTC. This translates into CASNQEEDSGSRRSYEQYF.

This clonotype was recorded once. The final CDR3 position lacks the conserved phenylalanine or tryptophan, pointing to a likely read error. The V gene is TRBV11-2, the J gene TRBJ2-7, with a possible D match to TRBD2 (6 bases). The CDR3 sequence is 15 residues long. From germline, CDR1 is SGHAT and CDR2 FQNNGV. This chain's CDR3 is CDSSRSSVGAYEQYL. The CDR3 DNA reads as TGTGACAGCAGCAGATCTAGCGTGGGTGCCTACGAGCAGTACCTC.

Regarding this clonotype: This could be a read error, since a much larger clone is one nucleotide away. The V and J genes are TRBV5-5 and TRBJ2-7; either TRBD1 or TRBD2 may fit D (5 bases each). Germline CDR1 is SGHKS and CDR2 is YYEKEE (reference sequence). The CDR3 has 15 amino acids. V was cut by 4 bases and J by 0 bases, with 14 bases left in between. The CDR3 is CASSGGIARSYEQYF. As DNA, the CDR3 is TGTGCCAGCAGCGGGGGAATAGCGCGCTCCTACGAGCAGTACTTC. Complete variable domain (other parts from reference TRBV5-5 and TRBJ2-7): DAGVTQSPTHLIKTRGQQVTLRCSPISGHKSVSWYQQVLGQGPQFIFQYYEKEERGRGNFPDRFSARQFPNYSSELNVNALLLGDSALYLCASSGGIARSYEQYFGPGTRLTVT.

The chain links TRBV7-9 to TRBJ2-5, with 8 bases lining up with TRBD2. From germline, CDR1 is SEHNR and CDR2 FQNEAQ (reference sequence). The V segment lost 7 bases and the J segment 2 bases; nucleotides outside the gene matches: 15. The CDR3 has 17 residues. The CDR3 DNA reads TGTGCCAGCACTGGGACTAGGGTCGCCAACGCGCAAGAGACCCAGTACTTC. Encoded protein: CASTGTRVANAQETQYF.

V usage is TRBV29-1 and J usage is TRBJ2-5; D is unresolved. Deletions cut 7 bases from V and 2 bases from J, with 11 bases between. CDR3 length: 12 residues. Germline loops: CDR1 SQVTM, CDR2 ANQGSEA. Here the CDR3 DNA reads TGCAGCGCCGCGACTTTGCAAGAGACCCAGTACTTC. This translates into CSAATLQETQYF.

V and J are TRBV11-2 and TRBJ2-3; D is perhaps TRBD1 (5 bases). The V and J ends lost 8 bases and 1 base respectively, with 19 bases between them. The CDR3 loop spans 16 amino acids. Looked up from germline, CDR1 is SGHAT and CDR2 is FQNNGV. CDR3 coding DNA: TGTGCCAGCGGATCACAGGAACTCCTACGCACAGATACGCAGTATTTT. This gives the protein CASGSQELLRTDTQYF.

Note on this clonotype: This clone may be a read error of a much larger clone one base away. V and J are TRBV7-8 and TRBJ2-5, with 11 bases matching TRBD1. CDR3 length: 14 amino acids. Germline CDR1 and CDR2: SGHVS and FQNEAQ. The ends lost 5 bases at V and 8 bases at J; junction bases unmatched: 7. Written as DNA, the CDR3 is TGTGCCAGCAGCGTGGGACAGGGGGTGGGAACCCAGTACTTC. Its translation: CASSVGQGVGTQYF.

Regarding this clonotype: Since a much larger clone is just one base distant, this may be a read error. The chain is built from TRBV7-9 and TRBJ1-2, with D perhaps TRBD1 (5 bases). Germline assignment: CDR1 SEHNR and CDR2 FQNEAQ (reference sequence). The CDR3 covers 14 residues. CDR3 nucleotides: TGTGCCAGCAGCGCGGGCCAGGGCAACTATGGCTACATCTTC. Protein: CASSAGQGNYGYIF.

The chain links TRBV29-1 to TRBJ1-1, with 7 positions matching TRBD1. After removal of 7 bases from V and 13 bases from J, the junction contained 9 bases not matched to a gene. From germline, CDR1 is SQVTM and CDR2 ANQGSEA. The CDR3 extends over 10 amino acids. CDR3 amino acids: CSGGQEKVFF. The CDR3 bases are TGCAGCGGAGGACAGGAGAAAGTTTTCTTT.

With regard to this clonotype: Sequence at one end of the junction differs from germline and may be a read error. The chain joins TRBV5-4 to TRBJ1-2, with D perhaps matching TRBD1 (5 bases). There are 14 residues in the CDR3. Germline loops: CDR1 SGHNT, CDR2 YYREEE (reference sequence). CDR3 DNA sequence: TGTGCCAGCAGCGCCGGGGGATCCAACTATGGCTACGCCTTC. Encoded protein: CASSAGGSNYGYAF.

This chain joins TRBV11-2 and TRBJ2-3; TRBD2 aligns across 7 bases. The CDR3 spans 17 residues. J was trimmed by 2 bases and V by 7 bases; bases with no gene match: 15. Germline V gives CDR1 SGHAT, CDR2 FQNNGV. The CDR3 DNA is TGTGCCAGCACCTCCGCGGGTGGCGGGAGCCCCACAGATACGCAGTATTTT. The encoded protein is CASTSAGGGSPTDTQYF.

In this sample, this clonotype turned up a few times. The J gene is TRBJ2-1, the V gene TRBV6-5; D could derive from TRBD1 or TRBD2 (5 bases each). The CDR3 totals 17 residues. Trimming stripped 8 bases from V and 3 bases from J, with 23 bases between. Per the germline V gene, CDR1 is MNHEY and CDR2 is SVGAGI. The CDR3 reads CASGTRVRVGRYNEQFF. DNA of the CDR3: TGTGCCAGCGGGACCCGGGTTCGAGTGGGTCGCTACAATGAGCAGTTCTTC.

This clonotype came up a few times. One junction end disagrees with the germline gene, perhaps due to a read error. V is TRBV11-2 and J is TRBJ2-6; tentatively, D is TRBD1 or TRBD2 (5 bases each). This CDR3 region has 18 residues. CDR1 and CDR2 (germline): SGHAT, FQNNGV. The CDR3 bases are TGTACCAGCAGCTTACCTCCCGGTGGGGGAGTTGGGGCCAACGTCCCGACTTTC. Its protein is CTSSLPPGGGVGANVPTF.

This clonotype occurred once. The CDR3 region has the DNA TGTGCCAGCAGTTACGAACTGGGAGTATACGAGCAGTACTTC. Encoded protein: CASSYELGVYEQYF. The chain links TRBV6-5 to TRBJ2-7, with D possibly matching TRBD2 (5 bases). Per germline, CDR1 MNHEY and CDR2 SVGAGI. The CDR3 has 14 amino acids. The V end lost 2 bases, the J end lost 4 bases, and 12 bases lay between the germline ends.

The rearrangement joins TRBV29-1 to TRBJ2-3; D tentatively fits TRBD1 or TRBD2 (5 bases each). The germline CDR1 and CDR2 sequences are SQVTM and ANQGSEA. The CDR3 spans 13 residues. V dropped 7 bases and J dropped 6 bases, with 17 bases sitting between them. As DNA, the CDR3 is TGCAGCGAGGGGTCCGGGGCCACTGATACGCAGTATTTT. Amino acid sequence: CSEGSGATDTQYF.

J is TRBJ2-1 and V is TRBV4-2; possible D gene TRBD2, 5 bases. Deletions cut 9 bases from V and 5 bases from J, with 20 bases between. This CDR3 spans 15 amino acids. CDR1 is LGHNA, CDR2 YNFKEQ, per germline. CDR3: CASGRDPGVDNEQFF. CDR3 sequence (DNA): TGTGCCAGTGGCCGAGACCCCGGGGTCGACAATGAGCAGTTCTTC.

Details on this clonotype: Germline is not matched at one junction end, which may reflect a read error. The chain is built from TRBV5-1 and TRBJ2-1; 7 nucleotides align to TRBD2. Per the germline V gene, CDR1 is SGHRS and CDR2 is YFSETQ. CDR3 length: 16 residues. CDR3 nucleotide sequence: TGCGCCAGCAGCATTTCTAGCGGATTCTCCTACAATGAACAGTTCTTC. This codes for CASSISSGFSYNEQFF.

On this clonotype: This could be a read error, since a much larger clone is one nucleotide away. The chain couples TRBV28 to TRBJ2-7; 8 bases line up with TRBD1. There are 13 residues in the CDR3. Looked up from germline, CDR1 is MDHEN and CDR2 is SYDVKM. CDR3 sequence reads: CACSLTGGYEQYF. CDR3 in DNA: TGTGCCTGCAGTTTAACAGGGGGCTACGAGCAGTACTTC.

This clonotype turned up a few times. A much larger clone lies one base from this, so it may be a read error. This sequence joins TRBV4-1 and TRBJ2-7; perhaps TRBD1 as D (5 bases). Germline CDR1 and CDR2: MGHRA and YSYEKL. CDR3 size: 15 residues. Trimming took 4 bases from V and 3 from J, leaving 16 bases between them. The CDR3 protein is CASSPQWAGIYEQYF. The CDR3 bases are TGCGCCAGCAGCCCCCAGTGGGCAGGGATCTACGAGCAGTACTTC.

As regards this clonotype: This could be a read error, since a much larger clone is one nucleotide away. The gene calls are TRBV4-1 and TRBJ1-1; the D is unclear. In germline, CDR1 is MGHRA, CDR2 YSYEKL. The CDR3 has 14 amino acids. The CDR3 loop is CASNQVRGQPEAFF. The CDR3 DNA follows: TGCGCCAGCAACCAAGTCCGCGGGCAGCCAGAAGCTTTCTTT.

With regard to this clonotype: One end of the junction fails to match germline, which may point to a read error. The J gene is TRBJ2-5, the V gene TRBV6-5; no definite D call. CDR1 MNHEY and CDR2 SVGAGI come from the germline V gene. This CDR3 is 15 amino acids long. The CDR3 region has the DNA TGTGCCAGCAGTTACTCGCTTCTCGGCCAAGAGATCCAGTACTTC. Its protein is CASSYSLLGQEIQYF.

This clonotype was counted only a few times. The conserved closing phenylalanine or tryptophan is absent in this CDR3, likely reflecting a read error. The chain joins TRBV5-1 to TRBJ2-2; possible D gene TRBD2, 5 bases. CDR1 is SGHRS and CDR2 is YFSETQ in the germline V gene. The CDR3 extends over 12 amino acids. Deletions cut 3 bases from V and 7 bases from J, with 7 bases between. The CDR3 nucleotides are TGCGCCAGCAGCTGGGAGCACGGGGAGCTGTTTTAT. Its protein is CASSWEHGELFY.

As concerns this clonotype: A much larger clone differs from this one at a single base, so this may be a read error. The genes are TRBV6-1 and TRBJ1-1; D remains ambiguous. The CDR3 sequence is 15 residues long. Germline CDR1 MNHNS, CDR2 SASEGT. The CDR3 sequence: CASSEEVPGGTGAFF. The DNA for the CDR3 is TGTGCCAGCAGTGAAGAGGTGCCAGGAGGCACTGGAGCTTTCTTT.

This clonotype came up a few times. V usage is TRBV11-1 and J usage is TRBJ2-1, with 7 bases aligning to TRBD1. V was clipped by 4 bases and J by 13 bases; unmatched bases: 7. Germline V lookup: CDR1 SGHAT, CDR2 FQDESV (reference sequence). The length of the CDR3 is 12 residues. In nucleotides, the CDR3 is TGTGCCAGCAGCTGGGCAGGGGGTGAACAGTTCTTC. It is translated as CASSWAGGEQFF.

The rearrangement uses TRBV12-3 or TRBV12-4 and TRBJ2-3; 8 nucleotides match TRBD2. The V and J ends lost 8 bases and 5 bases, in that order; junction bases with no gene match: 18. The CDR3 length is 17 residues. The CDR3 DNA sequence: TGTGCCAGCGACTTAACCGCAAGCGGGAGCCCCCGAGATACGCAGTATTTT. It is translated as CASDLTASGSPRDTQYF.